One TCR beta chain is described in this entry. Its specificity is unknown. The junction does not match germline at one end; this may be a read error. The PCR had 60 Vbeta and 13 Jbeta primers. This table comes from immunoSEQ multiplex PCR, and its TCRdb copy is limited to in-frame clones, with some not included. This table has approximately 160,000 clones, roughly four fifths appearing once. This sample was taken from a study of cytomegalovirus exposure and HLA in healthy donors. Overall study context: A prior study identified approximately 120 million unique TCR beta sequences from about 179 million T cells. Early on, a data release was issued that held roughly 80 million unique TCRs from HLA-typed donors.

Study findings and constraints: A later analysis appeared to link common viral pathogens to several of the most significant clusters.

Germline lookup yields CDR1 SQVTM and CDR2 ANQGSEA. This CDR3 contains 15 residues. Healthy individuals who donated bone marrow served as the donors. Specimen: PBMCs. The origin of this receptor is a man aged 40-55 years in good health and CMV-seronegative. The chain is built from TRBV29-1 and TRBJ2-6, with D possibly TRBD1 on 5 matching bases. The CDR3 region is CSVEGQTSGANGLTF. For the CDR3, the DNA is TGCAGCGTTGAAGGACAGACCTCTGGGGCCAACGGCCTGACTTTC.